This paragraph reports one TCR beta chain. Its specificity is not known. The sample is drawn from a study of cytomegalovirus exposure and HLA in healthy donors. Overall study: The 90 to 150 validation repertoires used a platform that matched the one used for the 550 to 800 first-cohort repertoires, as a later analysis reported. Broader study findings: Most TCR sequences proved rare, with some public TCRs found in many donors. The study flagged some 170 TCR beta chains as cytomegalovirus-associated. The CMV antigen specificity of a few CMV-associated chains was confirmed through in vitro analysis.

This table comes from immunoSEQ multiplex PCR, and its TCRdb copy is limited to in-frame clones, with some not included. The sample includes about 120,000 clones, roughly 86% of them seen just once. The source of this sequence is a man between 18 and 35 years old in good health and CMV-seronegative. Source material: PBMCs.

CDR3 protein: CASSLRGQGNTEAFF. CDR3 sequence (DNA): TGTGCCAGCAGCCTACGGGGACAGGGGAACACTGAAGCTTTCTTT. The chain carries TRBV16 and TRBJ1-1; 9 bases are a match to TRBD1. J gave up 1 base and V 4 bases, and 4 bases lay outside the gene matches. Germline values: CDR1 KGHSY, CDR2 FQNENV. The CDR3 extends over 15 amino acids.